Below, one TCR beta chain is given with its context. Researchers ran the assay at a deep level. Investigators spread the genomic DNA of each subset evenly over several immunoSEQ plates. Generated by immunoSEQ multiplex PCR, the TCRdb table keeps only in-frame clones and is missing some. The sample holds around 2.5 million clones; 80% to 95% are singletons and the top ten take about 0.34%. These data are taken from a study of shared clonotypes between healthy human individuals. Study-wide context: CD4 naive and CD4 memory each took three plates per donor, while CD8 naive took two and CD8 memory one.

The sequenced sample was naive CD4+ T cells from PBMCs. Subset in this sample: CD45RA+ positively selected. The sequence came from a man younger than 35 in good health. Some clones in this sample may be carry-over from other donors' samples.

The CDR3 DNA sequence: TGTGCCTGGGATCACTCAACAGGGCTGGGGTCACCCCTCCACTTT. It translates to CAWDHSTGLGSPLHF. This chain uses TRBV30 with TRBJ1-6; D may be TRBD1 (6 bases). CDR3 size: 15 residues. The V and J ends lost 5 bases and 10 bases respectively, with 21 bases between them. Looked up from germline, CDR1 is GTSNPN and CDR2 is SVGIG (reference sequence).